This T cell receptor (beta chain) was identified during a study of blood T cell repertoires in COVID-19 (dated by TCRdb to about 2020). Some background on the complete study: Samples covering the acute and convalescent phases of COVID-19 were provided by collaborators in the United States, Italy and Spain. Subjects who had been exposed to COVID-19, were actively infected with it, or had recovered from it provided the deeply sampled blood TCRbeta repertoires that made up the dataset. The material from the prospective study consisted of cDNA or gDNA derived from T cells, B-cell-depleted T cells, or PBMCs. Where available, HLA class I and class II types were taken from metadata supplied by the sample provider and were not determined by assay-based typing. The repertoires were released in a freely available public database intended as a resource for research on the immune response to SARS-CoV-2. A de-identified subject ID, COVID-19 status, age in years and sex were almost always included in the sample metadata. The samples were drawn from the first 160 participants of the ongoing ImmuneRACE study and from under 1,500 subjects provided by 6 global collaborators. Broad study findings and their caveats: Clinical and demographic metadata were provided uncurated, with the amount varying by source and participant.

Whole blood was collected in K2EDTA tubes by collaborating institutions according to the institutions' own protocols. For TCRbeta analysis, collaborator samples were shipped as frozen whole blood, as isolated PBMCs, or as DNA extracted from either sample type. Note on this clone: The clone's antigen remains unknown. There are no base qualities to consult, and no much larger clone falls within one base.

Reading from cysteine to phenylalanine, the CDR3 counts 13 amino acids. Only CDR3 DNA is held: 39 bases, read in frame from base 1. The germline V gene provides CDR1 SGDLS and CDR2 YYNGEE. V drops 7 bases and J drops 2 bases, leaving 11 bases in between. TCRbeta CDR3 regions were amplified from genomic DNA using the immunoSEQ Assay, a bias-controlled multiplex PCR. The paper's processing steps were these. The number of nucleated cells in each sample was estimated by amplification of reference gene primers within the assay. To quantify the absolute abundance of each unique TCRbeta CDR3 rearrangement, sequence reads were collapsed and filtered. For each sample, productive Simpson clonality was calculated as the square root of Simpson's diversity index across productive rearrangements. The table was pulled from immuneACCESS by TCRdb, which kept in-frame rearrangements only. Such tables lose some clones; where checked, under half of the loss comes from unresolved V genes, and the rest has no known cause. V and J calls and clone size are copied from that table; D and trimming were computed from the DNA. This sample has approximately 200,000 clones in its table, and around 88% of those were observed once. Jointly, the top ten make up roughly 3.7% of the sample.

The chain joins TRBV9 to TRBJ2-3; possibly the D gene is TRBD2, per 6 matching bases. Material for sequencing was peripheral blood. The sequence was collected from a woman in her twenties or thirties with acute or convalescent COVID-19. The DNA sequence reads TGTGCCAGCTCGCGGGATGACACAGATACGCAGTATTTT. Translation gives CASSRDDTDTQYF.